These T cell receptor beta chains were read from a single sample in a study of cytomegalovirus exposure and HLA in healthy donors. Measured with immunoSEQ multiplex PCR; TCRdb has only the in-frame clones, and not every one. The sample lists 110,000 or so clones, over 60% occurring once. The sample comprised PBMCs. The receptors here all came from a man aged 18 to 30 in good health and CMV-seropositive. Each CDR3 is given with its conserved first and last residue. Fields, in order: V gene, J gene, D gene, clone size, CDR3 DNA, CDR3 protein. A D gene is named only where the DNA matches it firmly. The size of a clone is reported for some rows only, either as once, few or many, or as a class for expanded clones.

v_call: TRBV6-5
j_call: TRBJ1-6
d_call: .
clone_size: .
cdr3_nt: TGTGCCAGCAGTCCCCCGCTCGGAGGGACCCTCCACTTT
cdr3_aa: CASSPPLGGTLHF

v_call: TRBV19
j_call: TRBJ2-7
d_call: .
clone_size: once
cdr3_nt: TGTGCCAGTAGTATTGGCCACGAGCAGTACTTC
cdr3_aa: CASSIGHEQYF

v_call: TRBV7-9
j_call: TRBJ1-3
d_call: .
clone_size: .
cdr3_nt: TGTGCCAGCAGCCGACAGGTCTCTGGAAACACCATATATTTT
cdr3_aa: CASSRQVSGNTIYF

v_call: TRBV6-1
j_call: TRBJ1-6
d_call: TRBD1
clone_size: .
cdr3_nt: TGTGCCAGCATCGACAGGGGGCTCTCACCCCTCCACTTT
cdr3_aa: CASIDRGLSPLHF

v_call: TRBV6-1
j_call: TRBJ1-5
d_call: .
clone_size: .
cdr3_nt: TGTGCCAGCCTCCCCCAAGGAGGGGGCAATCAGCCCCAGCATTTT
cdr3_aa: CASLPQGGGNQPQHF

v_call: TRBV10-2
j_call: TRBJ1-6
d_call: .
clone_size: .
cdr3_nt: TGCGCCAGCAGTGAGATCGCAGACAACTCACGTCCAAATTCACCCCTCCACTTT
cdr3_aa: CASSEIADNSRPNSPLHF

v_call: TRBV19
j_call: TRBJ2-7
d_call: TRBD2
clone_size: once
cdr3_nt: TGTGCCAGTAGTATTGGGGGGGACCCGCGTTACGAGCAGTACTTC
cdr3_aa: CASSIGGDPRYEQYF

v_call: TRBV6-1
j_call: TRBJ1-1
d_call: TRBD1
clone_size: .
cdr3_nt: TGTGCCAGCAGGACAGGGTTTAGAGAAGCTTTCTTT
cdr3_aa: CASRTGFREAFF

v_call: TRBV4-1
j_call: TRBJ2-6
d_call: TRBD1
clone_size: few
cdr3_nt: TGCGCCAGCAGCCCACCGGGACAGAGTTACTCTGGGGCCAACGTCCTGACTTTC
cdr3_aa: CASSPPGQSYSGANVLTF

v_call: TRBV5-1
j_call: TRBJ2-5
d_call: .
clone_size: .
cdr3_nt: TGCGCCAGCAGCCCACCTGTGAGGCCTCAAGAGACCCAGTACTTC
cdr3_aa: CASSPPVRPQETQYF

v_call: TRBV7-9
j_call: TRBJ1-4
d_call: TRBD1
clone_size: .
cdr3_nt: TGTGCCAGCAGCTGGGGAGACAGGGATAATGAAAAACTGTTTTTT
cdr3_aa: CASSWGDRDNEKLFF

v_call: TRBV28
j_call: TRBJ2-7
d_call: .
clone_size: once
cdr3_nt: TGTGCCAGCAGTAGACAGAAAACCTACGAGCAGTACTTC
cdr3_aa: CASSRQKTYEQYF

v_call: TRBV7-9
j_call: TRBJ1-2
d_call: TRBD1
clone_size: .
cdr3_nt: TGTGCCAGCAGCTTAGCGGGGGACAGCTATGGCTACACCTTC
cdr3_aa: CASSLAGDSYGYTF

v_call: TRBV19
j_call: TRBJ2-1
d_call: .
clone_size: .
cdr3_nt: TGTGCCAGTAGACTCACTTCTTGGGGGGTTAATGAGCAGTTCTTC
cdr3_aa: CASRLTSWGVNEQFF

v_call: TRBV5-4
j_call: TRBJ2-3
d_call: TRBD2
clone_size: .
cdr3_nt: TGTGCCAGCAGCGGCGGGACTAGCGGGGGGCCCAGAGCAGATACGCAGTATTTT
cdr3_aa: CASSGGTSGGPRADTQYF

v_call: TRBV5-1
j_call: TRBJ1-1
d_call: .
clone_size: .
cdr3_nt: TGCGCCAGCAGCTTGGCCCCCGGGGGCACTGAAGCTTTCTTT
cdr3_aa: CASSLAPGGTEAFF

v_call: TRBV7-6
j_call: TRBJ2-3
d_call: TRBD2
clone_size: .
cdr3_nt: TGTGCCAGCAGCCCCGGACTAGCGGGCGATACGCAGTATTTT
cdr3_aa: CASSPGLAGDTQYF

v_call: TRBV19
j_call: TRBJ1-2
d_call: .
clone_size: .
cdr3_nt: TGTGCCAGCCGCCGGGACATGGTCTCCTTAGGCTATGGCTACACCTTC
cdr3_aa: CASRRDMVSLGYGYTF